This T cell receptor beta chain was observed in a study of T-cell memory formation after mild COVID-19. One entry per CDR3 protein results from TCRdb running MiXCR on the 5' RACE reads. The profile shows roughly 28,000 distinct CDR3 sequences, approximately 12% of them singletons. This clonotype was recorded many times. J gave up 1 base and V 3 bases, and 5 bases lay outside the gene matches. The CDR3 covers 16 residues. CDR1 is SGHDT and CDR2 is YYEEEE in the germline V gene. The clonotype comes from an adult woman who had mild COVID-19 (a few samples of this study predate the infection). Cell type and time point are not known. The sample taken for sequencing was PBMCs or a T cell subset sorted from them (not recorded which). The rearrangement uses TRBV5-6 and TRBJ2-1; 9 positions agree with TRBD1. DNA for the CDR3: TGTGCCAGCAGCTCGATACAGGGGGCATCCTACAATGAGCAGTTCTTC. Its protein product is CASSSIQGASYNEQFF.